What follows describes a single T cell receptor beta chain. As for time point: newly diagnosed GD, antithyroid drugs for less than 3 months. PBMC-extracted RNA yielded the TCR library. This CDR3 spans 19 amino acids. V dropped 1 base and J dropped 2; count of bases not matched to a gene: 11. In germline, CDR1 is DFQATT, CDR2 SNEGSKA (reference sequence). In building TCR beta libraries, iRepertoire HTBI primers were used together with Arm-PCR of CDR3 regions. From the multiplex PCR reads, TCRdb called clonotypes with MiXCR, one entry per CDR3 protein. The sample lists just over 600,000 distinct CDR3 sequences; 15% to 20% were seen once. The data were taken from a study of regulatory T cells in long-lasting Graves disease. The same sample was also studied in work on T cells in Graves' hyperthyroidism and ophthalmopathy.

The clonotype comes from a woman in her 30s with Graves disease. The source was peripheral blood mononuclear cells (PBMCs), collected at new diagnosis, from a patient treated with antithyroid drugs. V and J are TRBV20-1 and TRBJ2-7; 16 nucleotides line up with TRBD2. Written as DNA, the CDR3 is TGCAGTGCTAGAGTCGGGGACCCTGGGACTAGCGGGAGGGCCTACGAGCAGTACTTC. It specifies CSARVGDPGTSGRAYEQYF.